The T cell receptor (beta chain) described here comes from a study of blood T cell repertoires in COVID-19. Study in general: The United States, Italy and Spain supplied acute and convalescent COVID-19 samples. PBMCs, B-cell-depleted T cells, or T cells were the source of the cDNA or gDNA that made up the material.

The germline CDR1 and CDR2 sequences are SGHKS and YYEKEE (reference sequence). The CDR3 is 15 residues long. V dropped 4 bases and J dropped 2 bases, with 16 bases sitting between them. Per the authors' pipeline: From reference gene primer amplification, estimates of nucleated cell counts were derived. The method was immunoSEQ multiplex PCR; TCRdb's version includes in-frame clones alone and lacks a portion of them. V, J and clone size reflect that table, while D and trimming were determined from the DNA. The sample lists roughly 250,000 clones, 82% occurring once. The TCR originated in a woman aged 60-75 years with active or convalescent COVID-19. V and J are TRBV5-5 and TRBJ2-7, with a weak D call TRBD1 (6 bases). Material: peripheral blood. The CDR3, as DNA: TGTGCCAGCAGCCTCCAAGGGGGTCTCACCTACGAGCAGTACTTC. Translation gives CASSLQGGLTYEQYF.